This TCR beta chain emerged from a study of CD8+ T cells in alopecia areata. cDNA reverse transcribed from extracted RNA served as the sequencing template. The protocol was immunoSEQ multiplex PCR, while the TCRdb copy is restricted to in-frame clones and leaves out a portion. The sample holds nearly 110,000 clones, less than 90% seen once. V lost 7 bases, J lost 6 bases, and 6 bases stayed unmatched. CDR1 and CDR2 (germline): KGHSH, LQKENI. The CDR3 is made up of 13 amino acids. Sample treatment: oral pan-JAK inhibitor, 5-10 mg twice daily. Specimen: CD8+ T cells sorted from blood, collected at week 24, from a patient treated with tofacitinib. The chain joins TRBV18 to TRBJ1-1; 9 nucleotides line up with TRBD1. The clonotype originates from a human donor with alopecia areata. The CDR3: CASYGTGSPEAFF. Written as DNA, the CDR3 is TGTGCCAGCTACGGGACAGGGTCCCCTGAAGCTTTCTTT.